This record concerns one T cell receptor beta chain sequence. V lost 8 bases, J lost 5 bases, and 15 bases lay in between. Germline CDR1 reads MNHNS; CDR2 reads SASEGT. The CDR3 length is 13 residues. Sequenced by immunoSEQ multiplex PCR; TCRdb stores in-frame clones only, minus some. The sample holds 130,000 or so clones, roughly 91% seen once. This sample was taken from a study of cytomegalovirus exposure and HLA in healthy donors. The sequenced material came from PBMCs. This receptor was obtained from a man younger than 40 in good health and CMV-seronegative. V and J are TRBV6-1 and TRBJ2-5; tentatively, D is TRBD1 (6 bases). CDR3 loop: CASRPRGVETQYF. The CDR3, as DNA: TGTGCCAGCCGCCCCAGGGGTGTCGAGACCCAGTACTTC.